This paragraph reports one TCR beta chain. The antigen is unknown. The data derive from a study of T cell responses to AZD1222 COVID-19 vaccine. Study conclusions and caveats: At 160-218 and 743-854, vaccine-associated CD4 TCRs were dominant, and they spanned spike.

The CDR3 contains 15 residues. Germline CDR1 and CDR2: SGHKS and YYEKEE (reference sequence). Between the trimmed V and J ends, which lost 0 bases and 0 bases, there was a span of 7 bases. The table came from immunoSEQ multiplex PCR; TCRdb's copy has only in-frame clones and leaves some out. This table has approximately 120,000 clones, roughly 90% appearing once. The chain employs TRBV5-5 and TRBJ1-3; possible D gene TRBD1, 5 bases. The material was peripheral blood, obtained on day 0 of AZD1222 vaccination. The source of this sequence is an adult in good health. DNA of the CDR3: TGTGCCAGCAGCTTGGAAACAGGCTCTGGAAACACCATATATTTT. Translated: CASSLETGSGNTIYF.